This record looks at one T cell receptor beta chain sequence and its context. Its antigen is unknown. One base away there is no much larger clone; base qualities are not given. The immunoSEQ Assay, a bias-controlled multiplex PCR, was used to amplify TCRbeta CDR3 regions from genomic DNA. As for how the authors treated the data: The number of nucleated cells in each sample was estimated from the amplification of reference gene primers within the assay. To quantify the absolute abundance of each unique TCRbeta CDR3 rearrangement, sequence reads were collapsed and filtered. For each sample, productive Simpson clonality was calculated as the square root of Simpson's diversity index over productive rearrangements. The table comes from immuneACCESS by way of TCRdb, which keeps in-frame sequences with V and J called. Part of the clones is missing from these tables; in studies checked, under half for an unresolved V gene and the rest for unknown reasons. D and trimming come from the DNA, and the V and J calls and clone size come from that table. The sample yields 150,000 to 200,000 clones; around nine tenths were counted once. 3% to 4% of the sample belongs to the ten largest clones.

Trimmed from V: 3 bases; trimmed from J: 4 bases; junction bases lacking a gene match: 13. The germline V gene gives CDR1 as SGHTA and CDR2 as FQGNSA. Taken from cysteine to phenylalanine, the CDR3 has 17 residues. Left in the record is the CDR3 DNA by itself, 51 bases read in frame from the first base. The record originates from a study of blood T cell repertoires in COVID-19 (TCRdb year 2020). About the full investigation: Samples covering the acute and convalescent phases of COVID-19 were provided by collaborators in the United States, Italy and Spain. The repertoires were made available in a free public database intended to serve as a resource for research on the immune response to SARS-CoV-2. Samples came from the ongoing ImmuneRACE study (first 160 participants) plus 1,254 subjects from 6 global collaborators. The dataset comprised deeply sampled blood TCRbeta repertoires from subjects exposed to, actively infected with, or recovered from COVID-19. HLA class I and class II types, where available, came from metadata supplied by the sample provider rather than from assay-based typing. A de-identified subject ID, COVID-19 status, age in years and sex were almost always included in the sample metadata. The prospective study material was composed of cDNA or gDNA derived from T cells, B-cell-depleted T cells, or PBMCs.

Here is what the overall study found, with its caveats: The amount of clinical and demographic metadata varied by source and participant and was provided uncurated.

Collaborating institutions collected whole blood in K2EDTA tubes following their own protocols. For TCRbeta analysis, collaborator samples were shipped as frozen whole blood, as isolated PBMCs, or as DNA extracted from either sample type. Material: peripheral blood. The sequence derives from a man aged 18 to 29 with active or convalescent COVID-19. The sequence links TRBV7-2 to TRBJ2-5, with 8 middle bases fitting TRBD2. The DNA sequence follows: TGTGCCAGCAGCTTTAGAAGTACTAGCGGAACCTCAGAGACCCAGTACTTC. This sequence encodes CASSFRSTSGTSETQYF.